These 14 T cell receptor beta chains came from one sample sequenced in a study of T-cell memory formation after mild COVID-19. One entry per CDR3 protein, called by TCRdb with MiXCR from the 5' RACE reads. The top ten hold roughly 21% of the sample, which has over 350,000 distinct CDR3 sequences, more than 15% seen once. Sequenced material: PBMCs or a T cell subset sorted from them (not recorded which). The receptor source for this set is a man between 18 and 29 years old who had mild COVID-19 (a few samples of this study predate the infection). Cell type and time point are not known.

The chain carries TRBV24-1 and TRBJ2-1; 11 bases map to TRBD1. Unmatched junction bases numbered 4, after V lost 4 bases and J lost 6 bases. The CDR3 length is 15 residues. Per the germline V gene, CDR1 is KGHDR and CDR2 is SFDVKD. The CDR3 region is CATSDTGTGGNEQFF. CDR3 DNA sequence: TGTGCCACCAGTGACACCGGGACAGGGGGCAATGAGCAGTTCTTC.

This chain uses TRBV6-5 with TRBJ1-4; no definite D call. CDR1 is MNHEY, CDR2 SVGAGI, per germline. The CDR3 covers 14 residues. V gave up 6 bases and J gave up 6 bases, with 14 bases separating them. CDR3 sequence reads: CASRYLGEDEKLFF. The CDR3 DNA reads TGTGCCAGCAGGTACCTGGGAGAGGATGAAAAACTGTTTTTT.

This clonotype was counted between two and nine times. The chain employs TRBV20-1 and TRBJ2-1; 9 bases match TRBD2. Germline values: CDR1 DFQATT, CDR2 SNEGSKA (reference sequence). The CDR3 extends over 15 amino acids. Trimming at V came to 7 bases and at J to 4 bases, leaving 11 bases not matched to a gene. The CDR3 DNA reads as TGCAGTGGACGCCAGCGGGGGGTCCTATACAATGAGCAGTTCTTC. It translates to CSGRQRGVLYNEQFF.

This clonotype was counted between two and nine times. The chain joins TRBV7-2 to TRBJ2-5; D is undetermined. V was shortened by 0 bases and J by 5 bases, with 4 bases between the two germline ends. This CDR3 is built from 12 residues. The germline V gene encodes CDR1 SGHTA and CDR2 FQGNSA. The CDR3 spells CASSLAKETQYF. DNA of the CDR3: TGTGCCAGCAGCTTAGCTAAGGAGACCCAGTACTTC.

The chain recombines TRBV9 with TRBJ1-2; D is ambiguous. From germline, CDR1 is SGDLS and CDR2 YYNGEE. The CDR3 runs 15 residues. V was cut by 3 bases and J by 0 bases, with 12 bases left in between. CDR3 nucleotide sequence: TGTGCCAGCAGCGCCCCGGGCCCCACTAACTATGGCTACACCTTC. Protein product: CASSAPGPTNYGYTF.

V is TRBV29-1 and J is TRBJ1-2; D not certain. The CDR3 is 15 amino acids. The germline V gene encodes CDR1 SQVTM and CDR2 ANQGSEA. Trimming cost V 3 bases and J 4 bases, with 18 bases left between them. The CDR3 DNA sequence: TGCAGCGTTGAGCCCCAGCCTCCGTCTGGCTATGGCTACACCTTC. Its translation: CSVEPQPPSGYGYTF. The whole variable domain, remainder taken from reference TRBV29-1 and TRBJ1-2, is SAVISQKPSRDICQRGTSLTIQCQVDSQVTMMFWYRQQPGQSLTLIATANQGSEATYESGFVIDKFPISRPNLTFSTLTVSNMSPEDSSIYLCSVEPQPPSGYGYTFGSGTRLTVV.

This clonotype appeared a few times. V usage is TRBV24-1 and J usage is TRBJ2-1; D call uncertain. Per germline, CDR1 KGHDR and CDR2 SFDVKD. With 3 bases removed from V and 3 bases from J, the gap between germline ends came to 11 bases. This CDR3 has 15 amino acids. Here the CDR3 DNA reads TGTGCCACCAGTGATACCGCGGAAGACTACAATGAGCAGTTCTTC. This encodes CATSDTAEDYNEQFF.

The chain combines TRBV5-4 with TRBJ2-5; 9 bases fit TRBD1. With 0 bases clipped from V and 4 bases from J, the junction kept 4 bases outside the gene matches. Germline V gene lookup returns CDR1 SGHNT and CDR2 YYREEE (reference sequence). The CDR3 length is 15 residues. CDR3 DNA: TGTGCCAGCAGCTTGGTTGGACAGGGGCCAGAGACCCAGTACTTC. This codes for CASSLVGQGPETQYF.

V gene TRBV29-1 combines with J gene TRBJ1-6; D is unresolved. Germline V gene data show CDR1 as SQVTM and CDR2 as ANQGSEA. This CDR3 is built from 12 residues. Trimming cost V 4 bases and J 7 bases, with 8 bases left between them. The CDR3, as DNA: TGCAGCGTTGGGGAGAGAAATTCACCCCTCCACTTT. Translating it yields CSVGERNSPLHF.

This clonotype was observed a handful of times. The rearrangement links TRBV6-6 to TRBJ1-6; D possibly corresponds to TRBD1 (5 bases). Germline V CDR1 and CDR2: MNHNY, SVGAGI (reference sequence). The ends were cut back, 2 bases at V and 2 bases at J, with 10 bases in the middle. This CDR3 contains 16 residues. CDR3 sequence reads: CASSYGRVTYNSPLHF. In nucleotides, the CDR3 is TGTGCCAGCAGTTACGGCAGGGTTACCTATAATTCACCCCTCCACTTT.

The CDR3 sequence: CASSPGTSGAGETQYF. CDR3 in DNA: TGTGCCAGCAGCCCTGGGACTAGCGGCGCCGGAGAGACCCAGTACTTC. This chain uses TRBV7-3 with TRBJ2-5, with TRBD2 identical over 11 bases. Looked up from germline, CDR1 is SGHTA and CDR2 is FQGTGA. The V segment lost 5 bases and the J segment 4 bases; nucleotides outside the gene matches: 9. The CDR3 extends over 16 amino acids.

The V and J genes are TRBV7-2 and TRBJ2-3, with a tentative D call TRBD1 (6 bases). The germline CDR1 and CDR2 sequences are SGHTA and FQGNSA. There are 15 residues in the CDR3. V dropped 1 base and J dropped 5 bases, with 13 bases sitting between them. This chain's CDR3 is CASSLEGHQGDTQYF. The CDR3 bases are TGTGCCAGCAGCTTAGAGGGACATCAGGGAGATACGCAGTATTTT.

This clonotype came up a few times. DNA for the CDR3: TGTGCCAGCAGGGACAGGGGTCTGGGGGGTACTGAAGCTTTCTTT. This gives the protein CASRDRGLGGTEAFF. The chain recombines TRBV2 with TRBJ1-1, with 9 bases that match TRBD1. Germline values: CDR1 SNHLY, CDR2 FYNNEI. Unmatched junction bases numbered 10, after V lost 6 bases and J lost 5 bases. This CDR3 contains 15 residues.

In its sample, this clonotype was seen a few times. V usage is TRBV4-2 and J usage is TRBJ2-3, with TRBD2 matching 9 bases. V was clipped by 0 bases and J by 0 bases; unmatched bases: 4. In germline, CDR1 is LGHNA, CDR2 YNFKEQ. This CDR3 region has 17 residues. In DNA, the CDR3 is TGTGCCAGCAGCCAAGATGGACTAGCGTCTAGCACAGATACGCAGTATTTT. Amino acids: CASSQDGLASSTDTQYF.